This T cell receptor (beta chain) is drawn from a study of early T cells in non-severe SARS-CoV-2 infection. MiXCR was run by TCRdb on the 5' RACE reads, yielding one entry per CDR3 protein. The table lists 45,000 to 70,000 distinct CDR3 sequences, approximately 6.2% of them singletons. Germline V gene sequence: CDR1 DFQATT, CDR2 SNEGSKA (reference sequence). V gave up 6 bases and J gave up 1 base, with 12 bases separating them. CDR3 length equals 13 residues. This clonotype was detected many times. The source is an adult who was a healthcare worker with PCR-confirmed SARS-CoV-2 infection or an uninfected control (not recorded which). The chain combines TRBV20-1 with TRBJ1-1; D perhaps matches TRBD1 (6 bases). The sample was whole blood. The CDR3 DNA follows: TGCAGTGCCCTCCCGGGACAGAACACTGAAGCTTTCTTT. Encoded protein: CSALPGQNTEAFF.